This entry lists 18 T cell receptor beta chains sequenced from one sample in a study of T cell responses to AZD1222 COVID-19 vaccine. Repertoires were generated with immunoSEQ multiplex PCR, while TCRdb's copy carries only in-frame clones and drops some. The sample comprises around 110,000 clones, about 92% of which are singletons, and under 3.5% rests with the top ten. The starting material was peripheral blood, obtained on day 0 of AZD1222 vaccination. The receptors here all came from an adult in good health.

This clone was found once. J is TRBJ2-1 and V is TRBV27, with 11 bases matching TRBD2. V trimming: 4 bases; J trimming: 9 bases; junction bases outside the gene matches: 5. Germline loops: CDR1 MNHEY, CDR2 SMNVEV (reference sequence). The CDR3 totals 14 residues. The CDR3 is CASSWGGTSGEQFF. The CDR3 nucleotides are TGTGCCAGCAGTTGGGGGGGGACTAGCGGTGAGCAGTTCTTC.

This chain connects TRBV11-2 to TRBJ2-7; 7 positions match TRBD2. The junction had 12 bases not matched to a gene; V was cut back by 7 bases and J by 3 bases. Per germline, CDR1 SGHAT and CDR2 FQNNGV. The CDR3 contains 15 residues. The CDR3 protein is CASTLGRERVYEQYF. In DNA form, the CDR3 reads TGTGCCAGCACGCTGGGGCGGGAGAGAGTCTACGAGCAGTACTTC.

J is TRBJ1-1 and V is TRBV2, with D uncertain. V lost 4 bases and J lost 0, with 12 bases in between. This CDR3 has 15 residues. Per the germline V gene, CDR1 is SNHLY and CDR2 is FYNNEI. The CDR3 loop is CASSVGNGMNTEAFF. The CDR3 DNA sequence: TGTGCCAGCAGTGTTGGTAACGGCATGAACACTGAAGCTTTCTTT.

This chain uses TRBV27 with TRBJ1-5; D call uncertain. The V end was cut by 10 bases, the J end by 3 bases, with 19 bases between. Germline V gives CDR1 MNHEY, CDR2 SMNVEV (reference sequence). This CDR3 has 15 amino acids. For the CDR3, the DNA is TGTGCCACCCAAAAGGGCCGGGGATTCAATCAGCCCCAGCATTTT. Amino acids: CATQKGRGFNQPQHF.

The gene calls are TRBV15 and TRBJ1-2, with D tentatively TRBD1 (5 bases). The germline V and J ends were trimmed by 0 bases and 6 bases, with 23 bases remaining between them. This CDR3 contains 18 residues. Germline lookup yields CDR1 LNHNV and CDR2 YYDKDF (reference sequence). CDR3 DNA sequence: TGTGCCACCAGCAGAGATAGATTGGCAGGGCAATCGTTGGATGGCTACACCTTC. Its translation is CATSRDRLAGQSLDGYTF.

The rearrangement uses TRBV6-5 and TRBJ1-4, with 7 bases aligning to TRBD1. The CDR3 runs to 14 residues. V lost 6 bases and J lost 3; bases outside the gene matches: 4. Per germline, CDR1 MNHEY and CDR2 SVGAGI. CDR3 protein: CASRATGANEKLFF. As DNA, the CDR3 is TGTGCCAGCAGAGCAACAGGGGCTAATGAAAAACTGTTTTTT.

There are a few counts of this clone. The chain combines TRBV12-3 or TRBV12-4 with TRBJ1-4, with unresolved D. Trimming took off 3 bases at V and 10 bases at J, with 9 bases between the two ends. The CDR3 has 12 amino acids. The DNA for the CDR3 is TGTGCCAGCAGTTTTGGTCGGGGAAAACTGTTTTTT. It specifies CASSFGRGKLFF.

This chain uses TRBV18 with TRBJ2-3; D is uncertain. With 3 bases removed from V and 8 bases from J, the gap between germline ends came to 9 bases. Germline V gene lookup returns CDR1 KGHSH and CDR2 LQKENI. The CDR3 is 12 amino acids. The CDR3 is CASSPFGGTQYF. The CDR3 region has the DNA TGTGCCAGCTCACCCTTCGGTGGTACGCAGTATTTT.

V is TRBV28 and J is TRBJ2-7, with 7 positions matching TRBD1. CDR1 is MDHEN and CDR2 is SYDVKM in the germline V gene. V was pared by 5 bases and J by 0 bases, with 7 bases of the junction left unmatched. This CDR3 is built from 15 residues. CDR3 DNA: TGTGCCAGCAGTCCCCTCGGGACAGCCTCCTACGAGCAGTACTTC. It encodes CASSPLGTASYEQYF.

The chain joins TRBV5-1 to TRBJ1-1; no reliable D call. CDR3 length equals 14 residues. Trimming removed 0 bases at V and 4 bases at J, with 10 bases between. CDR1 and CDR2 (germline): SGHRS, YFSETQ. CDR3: CASSLATEFTEAFF. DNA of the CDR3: TGCGCCAGCAGCTTGGCCACGGAGTTCACTGAAGCTTTCTTT.

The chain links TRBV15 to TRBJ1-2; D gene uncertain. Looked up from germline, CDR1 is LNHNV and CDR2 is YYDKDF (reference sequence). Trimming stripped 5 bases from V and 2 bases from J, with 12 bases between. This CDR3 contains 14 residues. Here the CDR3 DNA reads TGTGCCACCAGCTCACGGACGGAGAACTATGGCTACACCTTC. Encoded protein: CATSSRTENYGYTF.

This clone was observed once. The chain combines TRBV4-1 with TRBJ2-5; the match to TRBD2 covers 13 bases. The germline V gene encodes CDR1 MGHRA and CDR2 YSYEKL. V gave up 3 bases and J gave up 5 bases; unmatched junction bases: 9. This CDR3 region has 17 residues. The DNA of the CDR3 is TGCGCCAGCAGCCAGGCTCCGGGACTAGCGGGAATTGAGACCCAGTACTTC. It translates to CASSQAPGLAGIETQYF.

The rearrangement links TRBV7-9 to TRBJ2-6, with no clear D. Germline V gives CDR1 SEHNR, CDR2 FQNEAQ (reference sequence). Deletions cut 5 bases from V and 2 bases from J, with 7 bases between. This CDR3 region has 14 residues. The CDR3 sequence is CASSPDTGANVLTF. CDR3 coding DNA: TGTGCCAGCAGCCCAGACACTGGGGCCAACGTCCTGACTTTC.

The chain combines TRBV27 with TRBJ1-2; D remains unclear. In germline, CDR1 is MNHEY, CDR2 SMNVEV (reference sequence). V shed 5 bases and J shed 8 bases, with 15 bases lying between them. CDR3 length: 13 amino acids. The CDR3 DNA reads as TGTGCCAGCAGTGAAAGGTGGGATCTCGGCTACACCTTC. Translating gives CASSERWDLGYTF.

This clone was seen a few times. CDR3 nucleotides: TGCGCCAGCAGCCTCACCCAAGGGGACGCTGGAAACACCATATATTTT. It specifies CASSLTQGDAGNTIYF. The V and J genes are TRBV4-1 and TRBJ1-3; a weak D match, TRBD1 (5 bases). The CDR3 extends over 16 amino acids. Germline V lookup: CDR1 MGHRA, CDR2 YSYEKL. V lost 4 bases, J lost 2 bases, and 15 bases lay in between.

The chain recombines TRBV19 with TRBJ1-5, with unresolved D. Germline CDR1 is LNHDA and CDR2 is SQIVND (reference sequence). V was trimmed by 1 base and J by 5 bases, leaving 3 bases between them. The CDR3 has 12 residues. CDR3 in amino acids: CASSIVDQPQHF. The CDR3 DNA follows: TGTGCCAGTAGTATAGTTGATCAGCCCCAGCATTTT.

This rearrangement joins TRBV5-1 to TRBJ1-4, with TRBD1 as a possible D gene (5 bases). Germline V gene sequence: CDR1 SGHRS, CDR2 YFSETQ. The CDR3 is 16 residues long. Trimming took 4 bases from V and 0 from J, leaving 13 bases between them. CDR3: CASSGQGPATNEKLFF. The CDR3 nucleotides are TGCGCCAGCAGCGGGCAGGGCCCTGCAACTAATGAAAAACTGTTTTTT.

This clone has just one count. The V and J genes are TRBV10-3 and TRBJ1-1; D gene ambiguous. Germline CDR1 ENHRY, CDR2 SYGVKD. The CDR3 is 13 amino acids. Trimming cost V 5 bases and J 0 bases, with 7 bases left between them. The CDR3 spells CAISTSLNTEAFF. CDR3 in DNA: TGTGCCATCAGTACTTCGCTGAACACTGAAGCTTTCTTT.